These T cell receptor beta chains were read from a single sample in a study of cytomegalovirus exposure and HLA in healthy donors. The repertoire was sequenced with immunoSEQ multiplex PCR; TCRdb's copy has only in-frame clones and lacks some. The sample includes 160,000 or so clones, approximately 80% seen only once; the top ten take less than 0.65%. Specimen: PBMCs. The receptors originated from a woman between 45 and 65 years old in good health and CMV-seronegative. Both conserved end residues are part of each CDR3. Clone size is stated in some rows and not others, as once, few, many or a class when expanded.

V gene	clone size	J gene	CDR3 protein
TRBV11-2	.	TRBJ1-5	CASSVGGHINQPQHF
TRBV28	.	TRBJ2-3	CASNFGGWWRGADGFTTDTQYF
TRBV5-1	.	TRBJ2-5	CASSLNFGVGGETQYF
TRBV11-1	.	TRBJ2-2	CASSPPWGLSTGELFF
TRBV19	few	TRBJ2-7	CATSGHSGRKTYEQYF
TRBV7-9	.	TRBJ1-3	CASSPAGGSSGNTIYF
TRBV6-1	.	TRBJ1-5	CASSDSAGGRQPQHF
TRBV5-1	.	TRBJ2-2	CASSLTDSNTGELFF
TRBV18	few	TRBJ1-5	CASSISGRASNQPQHF
TRBV13	.	TRBJ2-5	CASSDGPSGGRLETQYF
TRBV6-6	.	TRBJ2-5	CASSYLEETQYF
TRBV6-6	few	TRBJ1-4	CASTLDEYEKLFF
TRBV27	.	TRBJ2-7	CASSKTTPGLAGGYEQYF
TRBV6-1	.	TRBJ1-1	CASSERQGTYENTEAFF
TRBV6-1	few	TRBJ2-6	CASSDLNTGANVLTF
TRBV18	.	TRBJ2-7	CASSPQKDRNYEQYF
TRBV5-1	.	TRBJ1-3	CASSLVRGNTIYF
TRBV10-3	.	TRBJ2-1	CAISEGLTNEQFF
TRBV28	.	TRBJ2-4	CASSPREDPAKNIQYF
TRBV28	.	TRBJ2-1	CASSGLAGLSYNEQFF
TRBV29-1	.	TRBJ2-7	CSLLESDEQYF